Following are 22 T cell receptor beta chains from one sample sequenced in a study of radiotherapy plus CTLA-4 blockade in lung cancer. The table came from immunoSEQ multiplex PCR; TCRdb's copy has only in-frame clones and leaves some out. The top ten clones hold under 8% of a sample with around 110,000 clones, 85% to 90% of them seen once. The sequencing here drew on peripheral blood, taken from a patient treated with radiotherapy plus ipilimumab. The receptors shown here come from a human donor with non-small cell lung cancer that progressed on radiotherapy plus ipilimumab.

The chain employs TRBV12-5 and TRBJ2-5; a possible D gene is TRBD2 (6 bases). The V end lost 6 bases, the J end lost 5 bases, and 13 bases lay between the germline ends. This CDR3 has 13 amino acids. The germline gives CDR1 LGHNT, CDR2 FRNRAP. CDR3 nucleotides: TGTGCTAGTGGGTCGGCGGGGCGGGAGACCCAGTACTTC. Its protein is CASGSAGRETQYF.

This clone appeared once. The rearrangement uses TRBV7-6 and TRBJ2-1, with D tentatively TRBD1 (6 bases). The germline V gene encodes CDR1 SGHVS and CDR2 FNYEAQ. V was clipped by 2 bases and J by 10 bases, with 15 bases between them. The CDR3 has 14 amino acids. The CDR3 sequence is CASSLYEGVEEQFF. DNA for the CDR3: TGTGCCAGCAGCTTATATGAGGGGGTTGAGGAGCAGTTCTTC. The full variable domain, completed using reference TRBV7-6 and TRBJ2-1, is GAGVSQSPRYKVTKRGQDVALRCDPISGHVSLYWYRQALGQGPEFLTYFNYEAQQDKSGLPNDRFSAERPEGSISTLTIQRTEQRDSAMYRCASSLYEGVEEQFFGPGTRLTVL.

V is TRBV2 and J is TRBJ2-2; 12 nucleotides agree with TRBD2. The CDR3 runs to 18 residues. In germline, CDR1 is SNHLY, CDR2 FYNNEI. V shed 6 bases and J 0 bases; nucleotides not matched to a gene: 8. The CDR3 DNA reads TGTGCCAGCAGGGTCCTAGCGGGAGGGCCCGCGAACACCGGGGAGCTGTTTTTT. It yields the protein CASRVLAGGPANTGELFF.

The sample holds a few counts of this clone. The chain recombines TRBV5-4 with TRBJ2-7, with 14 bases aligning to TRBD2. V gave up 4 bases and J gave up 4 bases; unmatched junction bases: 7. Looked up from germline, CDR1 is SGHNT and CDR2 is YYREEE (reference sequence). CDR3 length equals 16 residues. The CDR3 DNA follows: TGTGCCAGCAGCCCAGGGACTAGCGGGAGTGGGTACGAGCAGTACTTC. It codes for CASSPGTSGSGYEQYF.

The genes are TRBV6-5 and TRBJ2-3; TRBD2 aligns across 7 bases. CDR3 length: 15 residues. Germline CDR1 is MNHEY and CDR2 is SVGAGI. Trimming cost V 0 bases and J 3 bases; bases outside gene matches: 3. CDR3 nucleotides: TGTGCCAGCAGTTACTCGGCGGGAGAGACAGATACGCAGTATTTT. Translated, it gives CASSYSAGETDTQYF.

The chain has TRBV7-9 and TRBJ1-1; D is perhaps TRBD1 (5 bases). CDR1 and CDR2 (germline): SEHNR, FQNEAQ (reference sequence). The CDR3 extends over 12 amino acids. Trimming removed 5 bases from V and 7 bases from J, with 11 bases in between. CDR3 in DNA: TGTGCCAGCAGCGCGGTTGGGGGTGAAGCTTTCTTT. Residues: CASSAVGGEAFF. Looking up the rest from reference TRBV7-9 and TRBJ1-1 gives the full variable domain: DTGVSQNPRHKITKRGQNVTFRCDPISEHNRLYWYRQTLGQGPEFLTYFQNEAQLEKSRLLSDRFSAERPKGSFSTLEIQRTEQGDSAMYLCASSAVGGEAFFGQGTRLTVV.

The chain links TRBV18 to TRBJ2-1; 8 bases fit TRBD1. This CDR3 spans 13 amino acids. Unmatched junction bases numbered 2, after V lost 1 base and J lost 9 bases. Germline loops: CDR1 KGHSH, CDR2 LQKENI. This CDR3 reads CASSPRTGSEQFF. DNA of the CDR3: TGTGCCAGCTCACCACGGACAGGGAGTGAGCAGTTCTTC.

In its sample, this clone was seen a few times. The CDR3 coding sequence is TGTGCCATCGCCAACCGCTCTGGAAACACCATATATTTT. Its protein product is CAIANRSGNTIYF. The rearrangement joins TRBV10-3 to TRBJ1-3, with no clear D. The CDR3 covers 13 residues. V lost 8 bases and J 0 bases, leaving 8 bases between the germline ends. Per germline, CDR1 ENHRY and CDR2 SYGVKD.

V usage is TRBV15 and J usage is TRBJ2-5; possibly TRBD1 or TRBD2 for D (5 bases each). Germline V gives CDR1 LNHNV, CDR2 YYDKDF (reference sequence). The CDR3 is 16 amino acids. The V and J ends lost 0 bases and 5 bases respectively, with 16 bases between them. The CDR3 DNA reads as TGTGCCACCAGCAGAGACCCCGGGGCGGGCGGGGAGACCCAGTACTTC. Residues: CATSRDPGAGGETQYF.

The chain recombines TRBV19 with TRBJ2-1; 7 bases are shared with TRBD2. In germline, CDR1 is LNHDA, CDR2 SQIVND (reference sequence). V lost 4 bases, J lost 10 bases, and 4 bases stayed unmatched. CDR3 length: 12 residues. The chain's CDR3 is CASSTRTREQFF. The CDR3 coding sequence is TGTGCCAGTAGTACACGGACTAGAGAGCAGTTCTTC.

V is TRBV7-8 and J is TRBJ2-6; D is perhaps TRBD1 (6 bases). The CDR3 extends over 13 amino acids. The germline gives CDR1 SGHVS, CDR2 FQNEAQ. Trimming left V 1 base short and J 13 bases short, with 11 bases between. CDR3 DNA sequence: TGTGCCAGCAGCTTAGGGGCCCAGGGGGTCCTGACTTTC. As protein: CASSLGAQGVLTF.

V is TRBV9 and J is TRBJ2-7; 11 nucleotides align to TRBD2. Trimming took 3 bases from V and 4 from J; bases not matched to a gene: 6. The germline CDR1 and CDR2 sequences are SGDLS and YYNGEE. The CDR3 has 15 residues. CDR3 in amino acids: CASSGSGRAGYEQYF. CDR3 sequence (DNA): TGTGCCAGCAGCGGTAGCGGGAGGGCCGGATACGAGCAGTACTTC.

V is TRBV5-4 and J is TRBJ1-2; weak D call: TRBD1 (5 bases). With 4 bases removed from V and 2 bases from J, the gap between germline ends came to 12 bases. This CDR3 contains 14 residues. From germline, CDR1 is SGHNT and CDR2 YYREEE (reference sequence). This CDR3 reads CASSKLTANYGYTF. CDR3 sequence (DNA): TGTGCCAGCAGCAAGTTGACAGCCAACTATGGCTACACCTTC.

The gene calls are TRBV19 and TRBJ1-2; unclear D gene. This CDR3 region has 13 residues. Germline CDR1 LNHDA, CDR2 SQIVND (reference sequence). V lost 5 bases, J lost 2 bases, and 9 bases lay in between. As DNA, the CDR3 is TGTGCCAGTAGTCGAGAAAAGAACTATGGCTACACCTTC. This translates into CASSREKNYGYTF.

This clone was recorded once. The CDR3, as DNA: TGTGCCAGCAGCTTGGAAAGCGGGAGGGCCGGGCGCGAGCAGTACTTC. As protein: CASSLESGRAGREQYF. This rearrangement joins TRBV5-6 to TRBJ2-7; 10 bases map to TRBD2. Per germline, CDR1 SGHDT and CDR2 YYEEEE. The V gene end was trimmed by 0 bases and the J gene end by 6 bases; junction bases not matched to a gene: 9. This CDR3 contains 16 residues.

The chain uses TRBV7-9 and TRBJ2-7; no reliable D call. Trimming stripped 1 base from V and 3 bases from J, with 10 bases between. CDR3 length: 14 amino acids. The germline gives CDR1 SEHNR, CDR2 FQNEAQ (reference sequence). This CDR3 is CASSLGVGFYEQYF. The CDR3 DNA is TGTGCCAGCAGCTTAGGAGTCGGGTTCTACGAGCAGTACTTC.

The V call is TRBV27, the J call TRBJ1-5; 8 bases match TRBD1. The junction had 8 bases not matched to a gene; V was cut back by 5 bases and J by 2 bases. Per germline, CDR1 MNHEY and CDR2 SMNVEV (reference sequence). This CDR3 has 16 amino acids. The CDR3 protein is CASSPYRGKGNQPQHF. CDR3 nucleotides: TGTGCCAGCAGTCCGTACAGGGGGAAAGGCAATCAGCCCCAGCATTTT.

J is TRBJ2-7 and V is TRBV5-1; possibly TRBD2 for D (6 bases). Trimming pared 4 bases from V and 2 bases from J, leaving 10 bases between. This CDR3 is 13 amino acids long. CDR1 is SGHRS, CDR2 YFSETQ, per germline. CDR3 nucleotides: TGCGCCAGCAGCGTGGACTATACCTACGAGCAGTACTTC. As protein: CASSVDYTYEQYF.

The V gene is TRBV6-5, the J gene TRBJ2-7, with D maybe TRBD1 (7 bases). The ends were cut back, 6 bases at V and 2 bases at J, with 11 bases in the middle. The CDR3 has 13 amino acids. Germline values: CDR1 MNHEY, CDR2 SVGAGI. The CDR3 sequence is CASSRGTAYEQYF. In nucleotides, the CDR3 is TGTGCCAGCAGCCGCGGGACAGCCTACGAGCAGTACTTC.

CDR3 bases: TGTGCCAGCAGCCCCGGGACAGGGGACACTGAAGCTTTCTTT. This translates into CASSPGTGDTEAFF. The V and J genes are TRBV7-9 and TRBJ1-1; 10 bases fit TRBD1. Trimming at V came to 5 bases and at J to 3 bases, leaving 3 bases not matched to a gene. CDR1 and CDR2 from the germline V gene are SEHNR and FQNEAQ (reference sequence). CDR3 size: 14 residues. The variable domain in full, completed from reference TRBV7-9 and TRBJ1-1, reads DTGVSQNPRHKITKRGQNVTFRCDPISEHNRLYWYRQTLGQGPEFLTYFQNEAQLEKSRLLSDRFSAERPKGSFSTLEIQRTEQGDSAMYLCASSPGTGDTEAFFGQGTRLTVV.

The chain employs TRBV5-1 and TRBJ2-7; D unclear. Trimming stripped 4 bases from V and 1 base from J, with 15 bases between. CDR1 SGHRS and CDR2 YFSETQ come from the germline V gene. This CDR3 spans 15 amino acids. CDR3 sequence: CASSRSGDRSYEQYF. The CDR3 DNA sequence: TGCGCCAGCAGCCGATCAGGCGACCGATCCTACGAGCAGTACTTC.

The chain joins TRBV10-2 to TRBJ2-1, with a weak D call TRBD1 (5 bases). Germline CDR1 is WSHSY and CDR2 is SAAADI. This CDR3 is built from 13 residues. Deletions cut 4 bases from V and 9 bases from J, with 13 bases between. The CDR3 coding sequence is TGCGCCAGCAGTGTCGCAGGGATGACTGAGCAGTTCTTC. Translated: CASSVAGMTEQFF.